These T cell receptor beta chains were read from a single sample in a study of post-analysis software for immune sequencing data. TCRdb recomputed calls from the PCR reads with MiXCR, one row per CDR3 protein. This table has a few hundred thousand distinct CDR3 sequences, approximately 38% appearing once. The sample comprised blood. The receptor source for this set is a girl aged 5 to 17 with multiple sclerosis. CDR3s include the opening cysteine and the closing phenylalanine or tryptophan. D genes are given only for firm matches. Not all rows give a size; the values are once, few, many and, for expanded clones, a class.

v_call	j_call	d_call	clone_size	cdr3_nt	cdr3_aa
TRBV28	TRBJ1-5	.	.	TGTGCCAGCAGCCAATTGCCAGGGGCGGGCAATCAGCCCCAGCATTTT	CASSQLPGAGNQPQHF
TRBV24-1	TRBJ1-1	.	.	TGTGCCGCCTGCAGGGACGCGAAAGCTGAAGCTTTCTTT	CAACRDAKAEAFF
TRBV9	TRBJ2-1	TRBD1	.	TGTGCCAGCAGCTTAACTACAGGGGGCGCGGCATACAATGAGCAGTTCTTC	CASSLTTGGAAYNEQFF
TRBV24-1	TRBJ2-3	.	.	TGTGCCACCAGTGACCCAGGGGGCACAGATACGCAGTATTTT	CATSDPGGTDTQYF
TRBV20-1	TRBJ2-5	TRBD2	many	TGCAGTGCTCTTACTAGCGGCCAAGAGACCCAGTACTTC	CSALTSGQETQYF
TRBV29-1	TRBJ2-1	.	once	TGCAGCGTGCGTCCCAAGGGGTACAATGGGCAGTTCTTC	CSVRPKGYNGQFF
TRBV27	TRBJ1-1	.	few	TGTGCCAGCAGTCCGGGACACCGGTCCCGGAACACTGAAGCTTTCTTT	CASSPGHRSRNTEAFF
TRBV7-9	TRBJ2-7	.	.	TGTGCCAGCAGCTCCCACAGGGACGAGCAGTACTTC	CASSSHRDEQYF
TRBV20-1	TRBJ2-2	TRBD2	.	TGCAGTGCTAGTCGAAGTAGCGGGGGGTCCTACACCGGGGAGCTGTTTTTT	CSASRSSGGSYTGELFF
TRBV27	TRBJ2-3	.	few	TGTGCCAGCGGAATCCGAACAGATACGCAGTATTTT	CASGIRTDTQYF
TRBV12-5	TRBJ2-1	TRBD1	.	TGTGCTAGTGGTTTACTAACCGGGACAGGGGCTTCCTACAATGAGCAGTTCTTC	CASGLLTGTGASYNEQFF
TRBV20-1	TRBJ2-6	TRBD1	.	TGCAGTGCTAGAGCCCAGGACAGGGGAAGTAGCTCTGGGGCCAACGTCCTGACTTTC	CSARAQDRGSSSGANVLTF
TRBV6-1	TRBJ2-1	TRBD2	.	TGTGCCAGCAGTGGGACAGCGGGGGGTATCGATGAGCAGTTCTTC	CASSGTAGGIDEQFF
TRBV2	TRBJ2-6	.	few	TGTGCCAGCAGTGATACGGTTGGGGCCAACGTCCTGACTTTC	CASSDTVGANVLTF
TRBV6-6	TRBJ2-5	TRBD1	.	TGTGCCAGCTCCGACAGGACAGGGGGCAGACGAGAGACCCAGTACTTC	CASSDRTGGRRETQYF
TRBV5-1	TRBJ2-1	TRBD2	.	TGCGCCAGCAGCTTCAGGGAGGGTAGTCTTTACAATGAGCAGTTCTTC	CASSFREGSLYNEQFF
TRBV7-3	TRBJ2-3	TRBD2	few	TGTGCCAGCAGCGCCGAAGGGCTAGCGGGGCTGGATACGCAGTATTTT	CASSAEGLAGLDTQYF
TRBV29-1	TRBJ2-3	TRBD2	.	TGCAGCGTTGGAGGATCTGGCGGGGGGCGCACAGATACGCAGTATTTT	CSVGGSGGGRTDTQYF
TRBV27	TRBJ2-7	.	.	TGTGCCAGCAGTTCATCAAGTTCCTACGAGCAGTACTTC	CASSSSSSYEQYF
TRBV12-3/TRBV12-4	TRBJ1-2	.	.	TGTGCCAGCAGTAATACTAATCAACGGGGGAATGGCTACACCTTC	CASSNTNQRGNGYTF
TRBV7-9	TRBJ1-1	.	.	TGTGCCAGCAGCTTACTGGGGGAGAGCACTGAAGCTTTCTTT	CASSLLGESTEAFF
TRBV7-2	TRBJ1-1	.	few	TGTGCCAGCAGCTTACGGGCAGGGCGTACTGAAGCTTTCTTT	CASSLRAGRTEAFF
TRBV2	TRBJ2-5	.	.	TGTGCCAGCAGTTGGATGGGAGGAGAGACCCAGTACTTC	CASSWMGGETQYF
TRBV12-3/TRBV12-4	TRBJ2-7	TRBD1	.	TGTGCCAGCAGCCCTGGTTCGGGGACAGGTTCCTACGAGCAGTACTTC	CASSPGSGTGSYEQYF
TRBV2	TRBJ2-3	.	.	TGTGCCAGCAGTGTTGGACAGCCCGTACGGGATACGCAGTATTTT	CASSVGQPVRDTQYF
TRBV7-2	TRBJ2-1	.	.	TGTGCCAGCAGCTTAGCGGGGGGATTTTACAATGAGCAGTTCTTC	CASSLAGGFYNEQFF
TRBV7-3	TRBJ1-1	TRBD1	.	TGTGCCAGCGCCGAGGGGGCCAACACTGAAGCTTTCTTT	CASAEGANTEAFF
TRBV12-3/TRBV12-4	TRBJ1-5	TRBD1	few	TGTGCCAGCAGTCGAACGGGACAGCATAGCAATCAGCCCCAGCATTTT	CASSRTGQHSNQPQHF
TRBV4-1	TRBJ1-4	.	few	TGCGCCAGCAGCCACCCGGGCGTTGTAAAGGAAAAACTGTTTTTT	CASSHPGVVKEKLFF
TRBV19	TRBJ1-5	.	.	TGTGCCAGTAGTAAAAGGGACGGCTACAATCAGCCCCAGCATTTT	CASSKRDGYNQPQHF
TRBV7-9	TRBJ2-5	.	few	TGTGCCAGCAGCTTATTGCTCGGTGGATTTCGGGGCCAAGAGACCCAGTACTTC	CASSLLLGGFRGQETQYF
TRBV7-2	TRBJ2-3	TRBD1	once	TGTGCCAGCAGCTCGTCCACAGGGGGCCGGTATACGCAGTATTTT	CASSSSTGGRYTQYF
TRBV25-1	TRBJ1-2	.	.	TGTGCCAGCAGTGAATCCAGGGACTATGGCTACACCTTC	CASSESRDYGYTF
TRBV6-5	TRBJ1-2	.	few	TGTGCCAGCAGTGACCCCGGATATGGCTACACCTTC	CASSDPGYGYTF
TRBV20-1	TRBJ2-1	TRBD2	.	TGCAGTGCTCTGGGACTAGCGGGGGTGAATGAGCAGTTCTTC	CSALGLAGVNEQFF
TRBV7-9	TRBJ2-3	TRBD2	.	TGTGCCAGCAGCTCCCGGACTAGAGATACGCAGTATTTT	CASSSRTRDTQYF
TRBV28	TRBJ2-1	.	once	TGTGCCAGCAAGGGGTCAGCGTTGCTCTACAATGAGCAGTTCTTC	CASKGSALLYNEQFF
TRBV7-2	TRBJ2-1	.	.	TGTGCCAGCAGCTTACTCGACTCCTACAATGAGCAGTTCTTC	CASSLLDSYNEQFF
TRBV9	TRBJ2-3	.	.	TGTGCCAGCAGCGAAGGCCGGACAGATGCGCAGTATTTT	CASSEGRTDAQYF
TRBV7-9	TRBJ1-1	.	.	TGTGCCAGCAGACCAGAGGTTAACACTGAAGCTTTCTTT	CASRPEVNTEAFF
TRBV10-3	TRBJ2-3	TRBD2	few	TGTGCCGTGCGAGCGGGGCAGAGGACAGATACGCAGTATTTT	CAVRAGQRTDTQYF
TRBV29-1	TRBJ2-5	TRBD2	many	TGCAGCGCCCTAGTCATGGGAGGGGAAGAGACCCAGTACTTC	CSALVMGGEETQYF
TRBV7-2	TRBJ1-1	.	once	TGTGCCAGCCGCCGGGGGCTTGGCACTGAAGCTTTCTTT	CASRRGLGTEAFF
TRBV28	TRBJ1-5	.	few	TGTGCCAGCAGTTTAAAGAAGGGCCCAAAAAATCAGCCCCAGCATTTT	CASSLKKGPKNQPQHF
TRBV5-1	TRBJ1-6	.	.	TGCGCCAGCAGCCGGGACGGTTATAATTCACCCCTCCACTTT	CASSRDGYNSPLHF
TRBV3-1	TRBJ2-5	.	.	TGTGCCAGCAGTCTTACGGTCGGTGTGGGTGAGCAGTACTTC	CASSLTVGVGEQYF
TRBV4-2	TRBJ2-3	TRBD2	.	TGTGCCAGCAGCCGAGCGGGGGCCACCACAGATACGCAGTATTTT	CASSRAGATTDTQYF
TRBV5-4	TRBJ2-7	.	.	TGTGCCAGCAGCCCCACCGGGACGGTGAACTCCTACGAGCAGTACTTC	CASSPTGTVNSYEQYF